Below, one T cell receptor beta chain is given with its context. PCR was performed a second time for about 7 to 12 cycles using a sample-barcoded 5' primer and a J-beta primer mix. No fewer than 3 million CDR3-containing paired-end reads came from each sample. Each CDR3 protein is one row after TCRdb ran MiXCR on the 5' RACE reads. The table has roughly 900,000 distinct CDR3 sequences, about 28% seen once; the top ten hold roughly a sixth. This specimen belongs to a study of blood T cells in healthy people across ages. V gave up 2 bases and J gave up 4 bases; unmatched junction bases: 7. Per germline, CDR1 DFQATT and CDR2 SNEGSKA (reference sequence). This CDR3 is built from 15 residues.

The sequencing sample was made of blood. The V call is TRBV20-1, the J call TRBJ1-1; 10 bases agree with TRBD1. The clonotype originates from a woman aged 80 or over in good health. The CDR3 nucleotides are TGCAGTGCTAGACGACAGGGGGCCATGAGCACTGAAGCTTTCTTT. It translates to CSARRQGAMSTEAFF.